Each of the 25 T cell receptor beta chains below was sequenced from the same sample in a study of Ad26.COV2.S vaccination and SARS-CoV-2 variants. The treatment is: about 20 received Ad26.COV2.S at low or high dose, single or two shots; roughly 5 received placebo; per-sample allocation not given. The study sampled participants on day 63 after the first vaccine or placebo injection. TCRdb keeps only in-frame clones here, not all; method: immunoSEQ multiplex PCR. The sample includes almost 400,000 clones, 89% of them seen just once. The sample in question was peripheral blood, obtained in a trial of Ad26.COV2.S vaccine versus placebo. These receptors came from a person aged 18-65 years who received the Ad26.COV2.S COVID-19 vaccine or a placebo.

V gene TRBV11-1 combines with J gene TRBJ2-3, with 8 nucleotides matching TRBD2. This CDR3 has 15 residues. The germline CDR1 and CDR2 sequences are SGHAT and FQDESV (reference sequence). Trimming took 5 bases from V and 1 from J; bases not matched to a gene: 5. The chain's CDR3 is CASSPGRGGTDTQYF. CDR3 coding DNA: TGTGCCAGCAGCCCCGGGAGGGGTGGCACAGATACGCAGTATTTT. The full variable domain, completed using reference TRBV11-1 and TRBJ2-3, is EAEVAQSPRYKITEKSQAVAFWCDPISGHATLYWYRQILGQGPELLVQFQDESVVDDSQLPKDRFSAERLKGVDSTLKIQPAELGDSAMYLCASSPGRGGTDTQYFGPGTRLTVL.

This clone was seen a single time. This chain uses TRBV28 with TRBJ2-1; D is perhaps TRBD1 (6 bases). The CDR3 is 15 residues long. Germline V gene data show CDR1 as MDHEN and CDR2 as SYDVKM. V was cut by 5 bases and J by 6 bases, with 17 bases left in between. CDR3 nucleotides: TGTGCCAGCAGTGACTGGGGGAAGGGGGTCAATGAGCAGTTCTTC. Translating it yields CASSDWGKGVNEQFF.

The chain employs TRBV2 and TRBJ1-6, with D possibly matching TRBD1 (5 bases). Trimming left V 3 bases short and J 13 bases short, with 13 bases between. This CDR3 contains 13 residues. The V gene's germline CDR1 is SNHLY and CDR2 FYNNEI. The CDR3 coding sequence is TGTGCCAGCAGTGAGGGACTCCCGTGGCCCCTCCACTTT. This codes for CASSEGLPWPLHF. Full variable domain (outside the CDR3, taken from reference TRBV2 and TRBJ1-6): EPEVTQTPSHQVTQMGQEVILRCVPISNHLYFYWYRQILGQKVEFLVSFYNNEISEKSEIFDDQFSVERPDGSNFTLKIRSTKLEDSAMYFCASSEGLPWPLHFGNGTRLTVT.

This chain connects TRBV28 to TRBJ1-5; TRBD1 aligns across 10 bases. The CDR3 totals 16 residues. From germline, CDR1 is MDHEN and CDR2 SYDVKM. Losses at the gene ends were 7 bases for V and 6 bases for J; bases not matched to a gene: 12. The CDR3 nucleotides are TGTGCCAGCAATAAATCCTTCGGGACAGGGGTTCAGCCCCAGCATTTT. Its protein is CASNKSFGTGVQPQHF. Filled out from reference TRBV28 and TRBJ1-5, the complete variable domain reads DVKVTQSSRYLVKRTGEKVFLECVQDMDHENMFWYRQDPGLGLRLIYFSYDVKMKEKGDIPEGYSVSREKKERFSLILESASTNQTSMYLCASNKSFGTGVQPQHFGDGTRLSIL.

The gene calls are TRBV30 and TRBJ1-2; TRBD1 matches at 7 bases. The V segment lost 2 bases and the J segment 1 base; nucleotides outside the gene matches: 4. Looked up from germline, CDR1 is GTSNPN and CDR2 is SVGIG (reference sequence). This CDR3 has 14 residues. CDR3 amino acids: CAWSLGTVNYGYTF. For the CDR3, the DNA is TGTGCCTGGAGTCTCGGGACAGTTAACTATGGCTACACCTTC.

CDR3 bases: TGCGCCAGCAGCCAAGGAGCGGGATTCACAGATACGCAGTATTTT. Encoded protein: CASSQGAGFTDTQYF. The V and J genes are TRBV4-3 and TRBJ2-3; the match to TRBD2 covers 7 bases. CDR3 length: 15 residues. Germline V gene sequence: CDR1 LGHNA, CDR2 YSLEER. Trimming cost V 1 base and J 2 bases; bases outside gene matches: 3.

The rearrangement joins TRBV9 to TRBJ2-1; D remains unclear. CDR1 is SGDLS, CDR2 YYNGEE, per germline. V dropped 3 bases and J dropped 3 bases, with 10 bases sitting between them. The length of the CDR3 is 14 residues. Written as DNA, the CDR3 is TGTGCCAGCAGCGGGTTAGCTTTCTACAATGAGCAGTTCTTC. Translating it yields CASSGLAFYNEQFF.

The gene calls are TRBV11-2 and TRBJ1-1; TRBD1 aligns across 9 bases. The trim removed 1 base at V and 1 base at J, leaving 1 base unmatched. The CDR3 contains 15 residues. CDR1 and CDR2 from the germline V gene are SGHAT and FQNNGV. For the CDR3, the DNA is TGTGCCAGCAGCTTAGCGACAGGGGGGAACACTGAAGCTTTCTTT. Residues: CASSLATGGNTEAFF.

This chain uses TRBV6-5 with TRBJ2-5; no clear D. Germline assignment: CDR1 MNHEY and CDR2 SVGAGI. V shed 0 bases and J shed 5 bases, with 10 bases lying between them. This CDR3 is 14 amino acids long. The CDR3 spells CASSYSDGGETQYF. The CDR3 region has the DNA TGTGCCAGCAGTTACTCGGACGGTGGGGAGACCCAGTACTTC.

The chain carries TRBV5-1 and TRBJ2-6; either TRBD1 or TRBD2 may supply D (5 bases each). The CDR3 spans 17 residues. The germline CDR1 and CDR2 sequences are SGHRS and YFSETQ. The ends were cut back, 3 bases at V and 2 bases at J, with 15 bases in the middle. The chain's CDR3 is CASSWTLRDPGANVLTF. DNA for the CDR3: TGCGCCAGCAGCTGGACCCTCAGGGACCCTGGGGCCAACGTCCTGACTTTC.

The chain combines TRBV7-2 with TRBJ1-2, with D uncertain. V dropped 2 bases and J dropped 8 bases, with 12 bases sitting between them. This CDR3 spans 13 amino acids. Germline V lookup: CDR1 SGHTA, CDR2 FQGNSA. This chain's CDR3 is CASSLRAPEGYTF. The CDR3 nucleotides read TGTGCCAGCAGCTTAAGGGCTCCGGAAGGCTACACCTTC.

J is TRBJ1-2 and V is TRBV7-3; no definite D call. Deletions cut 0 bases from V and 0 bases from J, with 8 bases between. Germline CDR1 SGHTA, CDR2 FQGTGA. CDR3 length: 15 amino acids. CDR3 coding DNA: TGTGCCAGCAGCTTAACCCCAGGACCTAACTATGGCTACACCTTC. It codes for CASSLTPGPNYGYTF.

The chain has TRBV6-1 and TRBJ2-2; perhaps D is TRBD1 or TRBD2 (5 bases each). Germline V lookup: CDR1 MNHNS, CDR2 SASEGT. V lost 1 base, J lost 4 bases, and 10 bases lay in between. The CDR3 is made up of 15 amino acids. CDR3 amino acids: CASSEGFGGTGELFF. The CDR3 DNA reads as TGTGCCAGCAGTGAAGGATTTGGGGGCACCGGGGAGCTGTTTTTT.

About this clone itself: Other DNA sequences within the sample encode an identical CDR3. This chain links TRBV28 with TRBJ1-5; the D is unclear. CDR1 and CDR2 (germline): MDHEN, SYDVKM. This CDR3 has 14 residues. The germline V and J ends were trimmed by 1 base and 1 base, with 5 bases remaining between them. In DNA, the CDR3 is TGTGCCAGCAGTTTATTAGGGAGCAATCAGCCCCAGCATTTT. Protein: CASSLLGSNQPQHF.

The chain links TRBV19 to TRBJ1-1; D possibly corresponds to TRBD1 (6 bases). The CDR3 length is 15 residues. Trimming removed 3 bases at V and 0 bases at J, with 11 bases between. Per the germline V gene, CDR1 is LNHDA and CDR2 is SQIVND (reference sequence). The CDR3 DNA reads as TGTGCCAGTAGTATGCTTGGGGGCATGAACACTGAAGCTTTCTTT. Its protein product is CASSMLGGMNTEAFF.

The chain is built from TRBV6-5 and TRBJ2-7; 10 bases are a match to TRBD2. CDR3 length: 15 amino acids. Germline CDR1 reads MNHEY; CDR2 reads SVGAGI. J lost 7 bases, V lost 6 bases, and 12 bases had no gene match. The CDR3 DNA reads TGTGCCAGCAGACCTCTAGCGGGGGAGTCGGGGGAGCAGTACTTC. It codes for CASRPLAGESGEQYF.

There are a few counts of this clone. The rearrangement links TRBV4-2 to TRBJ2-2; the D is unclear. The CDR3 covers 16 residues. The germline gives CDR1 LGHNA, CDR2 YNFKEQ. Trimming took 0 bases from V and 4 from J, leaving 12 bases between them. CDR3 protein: CASSQEVGRPTGELFF. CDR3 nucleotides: TGTGCCAGCAGCCAAGAGGTAGGCAGGCCCACCGGGGAGCTGTTTTTT.

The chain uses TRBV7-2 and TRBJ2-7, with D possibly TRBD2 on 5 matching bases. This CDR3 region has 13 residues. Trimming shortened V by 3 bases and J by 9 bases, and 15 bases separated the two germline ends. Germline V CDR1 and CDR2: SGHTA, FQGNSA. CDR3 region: CASSLDPTSGQYF. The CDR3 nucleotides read TGTGCCAGCAGCTTGGACCCTACTAGTGGGCAGTACTTC.

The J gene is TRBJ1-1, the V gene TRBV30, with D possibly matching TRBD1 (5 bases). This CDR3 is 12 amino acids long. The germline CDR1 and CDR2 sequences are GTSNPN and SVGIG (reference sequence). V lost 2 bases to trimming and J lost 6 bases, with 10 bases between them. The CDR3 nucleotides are TGTGCCTGGAGTACGGGCAGGGCTGAAGCTTTCTTT. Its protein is CAWSTGRAEAFF.

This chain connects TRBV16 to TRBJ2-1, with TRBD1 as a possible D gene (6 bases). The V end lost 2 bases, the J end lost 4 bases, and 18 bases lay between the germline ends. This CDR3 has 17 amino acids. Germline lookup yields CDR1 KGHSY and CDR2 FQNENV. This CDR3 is CASSQEVAGQFYNEQFF. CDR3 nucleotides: TGTGCCAGCAGCCAAGAGGTTGCCGGACAGTTTTACAATGAGCAGTTCTTC.

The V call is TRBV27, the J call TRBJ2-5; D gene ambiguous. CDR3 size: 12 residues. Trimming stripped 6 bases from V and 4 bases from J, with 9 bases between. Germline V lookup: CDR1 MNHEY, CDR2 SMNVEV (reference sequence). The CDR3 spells CASSEMGETQYF. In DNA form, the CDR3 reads TGTGCCAGCAGCGAAATGGGAGAGACCCAGTACTTC.

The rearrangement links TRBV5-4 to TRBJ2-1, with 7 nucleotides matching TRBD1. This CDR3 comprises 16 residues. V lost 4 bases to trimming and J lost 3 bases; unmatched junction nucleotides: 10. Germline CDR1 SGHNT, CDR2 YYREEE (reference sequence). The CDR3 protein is CASSLHPRQGYNEQFF. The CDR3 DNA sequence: TGTGCCAGCAGCCTGCACCCGCGACAGGGCTACAATGAGCAGTTCTTC. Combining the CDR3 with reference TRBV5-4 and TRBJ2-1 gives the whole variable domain ETGVTQSPTHLIKTRGQQVTLRCSSQSGHNTVSWYQQALGQGPQFIFQYYREEENGRGNFPPRFSGLQFPNYSSELNVNALELDDSALYLCASSLHPRQGYNEQFFGPGTRLTVL.

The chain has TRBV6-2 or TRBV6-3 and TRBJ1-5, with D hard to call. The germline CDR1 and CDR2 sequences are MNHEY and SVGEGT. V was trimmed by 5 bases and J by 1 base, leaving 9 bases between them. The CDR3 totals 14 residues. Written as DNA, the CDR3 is TGTGCCAGCAGTCTCGACGGGAGCAATCAGCCCCAGCATTTT. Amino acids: CASSLDGSNQPQHF.

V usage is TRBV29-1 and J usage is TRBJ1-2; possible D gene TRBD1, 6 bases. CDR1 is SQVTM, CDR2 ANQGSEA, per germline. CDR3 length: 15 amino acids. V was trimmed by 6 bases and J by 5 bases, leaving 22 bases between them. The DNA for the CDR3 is TGCAGCGTACCCCCCGCAACAGGGAGAAGGTATGGCTACACCTTC. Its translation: CSVPPATGRRYGYTF. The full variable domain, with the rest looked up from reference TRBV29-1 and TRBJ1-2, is SAVISQKPSRDICQRGTSLTIQCQVDSQVTMMFWYRQQPGQSLTLIATANQGSEATYESGFVIDKFPISRPNLTFSTLTVSNMSPEDSSIYLCSVPPATGRRYGYTFGSGTRLTVV.

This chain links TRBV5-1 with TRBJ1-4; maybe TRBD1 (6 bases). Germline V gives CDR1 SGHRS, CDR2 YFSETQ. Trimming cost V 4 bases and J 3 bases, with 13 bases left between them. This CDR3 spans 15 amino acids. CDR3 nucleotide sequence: TGCGCCAGCAGCCCGCAGGGGATTGCTAATGAAAAACTGTTTTTT. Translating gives CASSPQGIANEKLFF. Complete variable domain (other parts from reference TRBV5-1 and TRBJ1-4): KAGVTQTPRYLIKTRGQQVTLSCSPISGHRSVSWYQQTPGQGLQFLFEYFSETQRNKGNFPGRFSGRQFSNSRSEMNVSTLELGDSALYLCASSPQGIANEKLFFGSGTQLSVL.